This TCR beta chain was recovered during a study of beta chain features in type 1 diabetes. Study context: All samples combined gave over 100 million sorted cells for examination.

In all sorted populations, purity surpassed 95%. This clone was observed a handful of times. The antigen is not known. Regarding the study as a whole: Shorter TCRB CDR3s, moderately but significantly so, marked every one of the four CD4+ subsets in Type 1 diabetes patients. The study notes PCR might favor shorter templates equally in patients and controls.

The sequenced template was cDNA made from the entire isolated RNA. Produced via immunoSEQ multiplex PCR; TCRdb's table is partial and in-frame only. The sample has about 640,000 clones; roughly 12% are singletons. The V and J ends lost 4 bases and 7 bases, in that order; junction bases with no gene match: 4. Germline V lookup: CDR1 SGHTS, CDR2 YDEGEE. The CDR3 sequence is 13 residues long. The chain uses TRBV5-8 and TRBJ2-2; 7 positions match TRBD2. Sequencing used naive CD4+ T cells from blood. The source of this sequence is a young man with type 1 diabetes. The CDR3 nucleotides are TGTGCCAGCAGCCCCAGGACTAGCGGGGAGCTGTTTTTT. Its protein is CASSPRTSGELFF.